These T cell receptor beta chains were read from a single sample in a study of blood T cell repertoires in COVID-19. Measured with immunoSEQ multiplex PCR; TCRdb has only the in-frame clones, and not every one. The sample holds 150,000 to 200,000 clones, approximately 80% seen once. The sample taken for sequencing was peripheral blood. Receptors were obtained from a man over 45 who had recovered from COVID-19. The CDR3 runs from the conserved cysteine through the conserved F or W. The order of the fields is D gene, clone size, V gene, J gene, CDR3 DNA, CDR3 protein. A D gene is named only where the DNA matches it firmly. Part of the rows lack a size; the others show once, few, many or a class for expanded clones.

D: -
size: -
V: TRBV30
J: TRBJ2-3
DNA: TGTGCCTGGAGCCCGGGACTCAAAAAAGCGGATACGCAGTATTTT
CDR3: CAWSPGLKKADTQYF

D: -
size: -
V: TRBV19
J: TRBJ1-1
DNA: TGTGCCAGTAGTATACTCTTAAGGAGTGGGACGGACTATGAAGCTTTCTTT
CDR3: CASSILLRSGTDYEAFF

D: TRBD2
size: -
V: TRBV4-1
J: TRBJ2-1
DNA: TGCGCCAGCAGCTGGGGCGGCGGGAGGGCCTACAATGAGCAGTTCTTC
CDR3: CASSWGGGRAYNEQFF

D: TRBD2
size: -
V: TRBV19
J: TRBJ2-7
DNA: TGTGCCAGTAGTTCCCAAGCGGGAGGGAGCTCCTACGAGCAGTACTTC
CDR3: CASSSQAGGSSYEQYF

D: -
size: -
V: TRBV7-2
J: TRBJ2-7
DNA: TGTGCCAGCAGCTTCGCGGCATTGCCGAGCTCCTACGAGCAGTACTTC
CDR3: CASSFAALPSSYEQYF

D: TRBD2
size: -
V: TRBV20-1
J: TRBJ2-2
DNA: TGCAGTGCTAGTAGAGCGGGAGTTACCGGGGAGCTGTTTTTT
CDR3: CSASRAGVTGELFF

D: TRBD1
size: -
V: TRBV19
J: TRBJ1-1
DNA: TGTGCCAGTAGTACGACAGGGGGCAACACTGAAGCTTTCTTT
CDR3: CASSTTGGNTEAFF

D: TRBD2
size: once
V: TRBV5-1
J: TRBJ2-2
DNA: TGCGCCAGCAGCTTCTCTATTCTGACTAGCGGAAACACCGGGGAGCTGTTTTTT
CDR3: CASSFSILTSGNTGELFF

D: TRBD1
size: -
V: TRBV6-2/TRBV6-3
J: TRBJ1-1
DNA: TGTGCCAGCAGTTACGACAGGGGACTTATGAACACTGAAGCTTTCTTT
CDR3: CASSYDRGLMNTEAFF

D: TRBD2
size: few
V: TRBV9
J: TRBJ2-1
DNA: TGTGCCAGCAGCGAGCCGGGGGGACTCTACAATGAGCAGTTCTTC
CDR3: CASSEPGGLYNEQFF

D: TRBD2
size: -
V: TRBV5-1
J: TRBJ2-1
DNA: TGCGCCAGCACGGGACTAGCGGGAGGGGGGAACAATGAGCAGTTCTTC
CDR3: CASTGLAGGGNNEQFF

D: -
size: -
V: TRBV4-3
J: TRBJ1-5
DNA: TGCGCCAGCAGCCAAGACCTTGGCCAGCCCCAGCATTTT
CDR3: CASSQDLGQPQHF

D: -
size: -
V: TRBV12-3/TRBV12-4
J: TRBJ2-7
DNA: TGTGCCAGCAGTGCGGGGGCGGACGAGCAGTACTTC
CDR3: CASSAGADEQYF

D: TRBD2
size: -
V: TRBV7-9
J: TRBJ2-2
DNA: TGTGCCAGCAGCGCGGGAGGTGGCACCGGGGAGCTGTTTTTT
CDR3: CASSAGGGTGELFF

D: -
size: -
V: TRBV6-6
J: TRBJ2-7
DNA: TGTGCCAGCAGTTACTCGACGGGAGACGAGCAGTACTTC
CDR3: CASSYSTGDEQYF

D: -
size: -
V: TRBV7-9
J: TRBJ2-7
DNA: TGTGCCAGCAGCTTAGGCTACCGCGGGATCTACGAGCAGTACTTC
CDR3: CASSLGYRGIYEQYF

D: -
size: -
V: TRBV19
J: TRBJ1-4
DNA: TGTGCCAGTACGGATAGCCCGAGGTTTAATGAAAAACTGTTTTTT
CDR3: CASTDSPRFNEKLFF

D: -
size: once
V: TRBV9
J: TRBJ2-5
DNA: TGTGCCAGCAGCTCTACCCCTCGGGGGGCGGCGGAGACCCAGTACTTC
CDR3: CASSSTPRGAAETQYF

D: -
size: few
V: TRBV12-5
J: TRBJ2-5
DNA: TGTGCTAGTGCCCAACAAGAGACCCAGTACTTC
CDR3: CASAQQETQYF

D: TRBD2
size: many
V: TRBV10-1
J: TRBJ2-7
DNA: TGCGCCAGCACCCAGCCGGGACTAGCGCAAAGGGGGCGGCAGTACTTC
CDR3: CASTQPGLAQRGRQYF

D: TRBD2
size: -
V: TRBV2
J: TRBJ2-4
DNA: TGTGCCAGCAGTGAAGGGGGGGCTAGCGGGAGAGGTAACATTCAGTACTTC
CDR3: CASSEGGASGRGNIQYF

D: -
size: few
V: TRBV5-1
J: TRBJ1-3
DNA: TGCGCCAGCAGCTTGGGCGGGGGCTTGGACACCATATATTTT
CDR3: CASSLGGGLDTIYF

D: -
size: once
V: TRBV5-1
J: TRBJ2-1
DNA: TGCGCCAGCAGCTTAAACAGGGTGGGCGCCTACAATGAGCAGTTCTTC
CDR3: CASSLNRVGAYNEQFF

D: TRBD2
size: -
V: TRBV24-1
J: TRBJ2-1
DNA: TGTGCCACCAGTGATTTAAAGCGGGAGTGGAATGAGCAGTTCTTC
CDR3: CATSDLKREWNEQFF

D: TRBD1
size: once
V: TRBV14
J: TRBJ2-2
DNA: TGTGCCAGCAGCCAACCGGGACAGGGGGCTAGGCTGTTTTTT
CDR3: CASSQPGQGARLFF

D: TRBD1
size: -
V: TRBV20-1
J: TRBJ2-7
DNA: TGCAGTGCTAGTCGACAGGGAAGGTACGAGCAGTACTTC
CDR3: CSASRQGRYEQYF

D: TRBD2
size: -
V: TRBV5-1
J: TRBJ2-3
DNA: TGCGCCAGCAGTCGGGTAGCGGGACGGACAGATACGCAGTATTTT
CDR3: CASSRVAGRTDTQYF

D: TRBD2
size: -
V: TRBV7-3
J: TRBJ2-1
DNA: TGTGCCAGCAGCTTAACAGCGGGGGGCTCGAATGAGCAGTTCTTC
CDR3: CASSLTAGGSNEQFF

D: -
size: -
V: TRBV6-5
J: TRBJ2-7
DNA: TGTGCCAGCAGTCTTAGACCGGAGAGCTCCTACGAGCAGTACTTC
CDR3: CASSLRPESSYEQYF

D: -
size: -
V: TRBV30
J: TRBJ2-5
DNA: TGTGCCTGGAGTGTAAGCGAGAACCAAGAGACCCAGTACTTC
CDR3: CAWSVSENQETQYF

D: -
size: -
V: TRBV5-1
J: TRBJ2-2
DNA: TGCGCCAGCAGCTTGGGCAGAAACACCGGGGAGCTGTTTTTT
CDR3: CASSLGRNTGELFF

D: TRBD1
size: -
V: TRBV6-2/TRBV6-3
J: TRBJ2-1
DNA: TGTGCCAGCAGCCGACAGGGGGCTAGTGAGCAGTTCTTC
CDR3: CASSRQGASEQFF

D: -
size: -
V: TRBV3-1/TRBV3-2
J: TRBJ1-6
DNA: TGTGCCAGCAGCGAGAATAATTCACCCCTCCACTTT
CDR3: CASSENNSPLHF

D: TRBD2
size: -
V: TRBV7-2
J: TRBJ2-3
DNA: TGTGCCAGCAGGTCTCGGGCTAGCGGGACAGATACGCAGTATTTT
CDR3: CASRSRASGTDTQYF

D: TRBD2
size: -
V: TRBV7-8
J: TRBJ2-7
DNA: TGTGCCAGCAGCTTTTTGTCTAGCGGGAACTACGAGCAGTACTTC
CDR3: CASSFLSSGNYEQYF

D: -
size: -
V: TRBV9
J: TRBJ1-4
DNA: TGTGCCAGCAGCGTGTCCAGGGCTAATGAAAAACTGTTTTTT
CDR3: CASSVSRANEKLFF

D: TRBD2
size: -
V: TRBV5-4
J: TRBJ2-7
DNA: TGTGCCAGCAGCTTGGTTAGCGGGGGGGAGCAGTACTTC
CDR3: CASSLVSGGEQYF

D: TRBD1
size: -
V: TRBV11-2
J: TRBJ2-7
DNA: TGTGCCAGCAGCTTAGAGGACAGGGGGCCCTCCTACGAGCAGTACTTC
CDR3: CASSLEDRGPSYEQYF

D: -
size: -
V: TRBV2
J: TRBJ2-5
DNA: TGTGCCAGCAGTGGACAACGAGAGACCCAGTACTTC
CDR3: CASSGQRETQYF

D: -
size: -
V: TRBV2
J: TRBJ1-6
DNA: TGTGCCAGCAGTGAAAACGCGGCCGGGGCGGGATCACCCCTCCACTTT
CDR3: CASSENAAGAGSPLHF

D: -
size: -
V: TRBV6-5
J: TRBJ2-3
DNA: TGTGCCAGCAGTTACTCTTGGCAGGGAAGCACAGATACGCAGTATTTT
CDR3: CASSYSWQGSTDTQYF

D: TRBD1
size: medium-sized
V: TRBV5-1
J: TRBJ1-2
DNA: TGCGCCAGCAGCTTGAGGACAGGGATGGGTGGCTACACCTTC
CDR3: CASSLRTGMGGYTF

D: TRBD2
size: -
V: TRBV7-9
J: TRBJ2-3
DNA: TGTGCCAGCAGCCCACGGGGGCGGGGGGCAAATACGCAGTATTTT
CDR3: CASSPRGRGANTQYF

D: -
size: -
V: TRBV19
J: TRBJ1-1
DNA: TGTGCCAGTAGTATAATGGGGGGGAGGAGCACTGAAGCTTTCTTT
CDR3: CASSIMGGRSTEAFF

D: -
size: once
V: TRBV24-1
J: TRBJ2-2
DNA: TGTGCCACCAGTGTAGCCCTCGCGAACACCGGGGAGCTGTTTTTT
CDR3: CATSVALANTGELFF

D: TRBD2
size: few
V: TRBV7-9
J: TRBJ2-1
DNA: TGTGCCAGCAGCTCCAATCGCGGGAGGTTGTCGGTTAATGAGCAGTTCTTC
CDR3: CASSSNRGRLSVNEQFF

D: -
size: -
V: TRBV3-1/TRBV3-2
J: TRBJ1-5
DNA: TGTGCCAGCAGCCAAAGTGCCGGGTCTATCAATCAGCCCCAGCATTTT
CDR3: CASSQSAGSINQPQHF

D: TRBD2
size: -
V: TRBV5-1
J: TRBJ2-7
DNA: TGCGCCAGCAGCCGGGAGGGCTACGAGCAGTACTTC
CDR3: CASSREGYEQYF

D: TRBD2
size: -
V: TRBV7-6
J: TRBJ2-1
DNA: TGTGCCAGCAGCCCGTTGGTAGCGGGGTCCTACAATGAGCAGTTCTTC
CDR3: CASSPLVAGSYNEQFF